This T cell receptor beta chain was sequenced for a study of T cells in Graves' hyperthyroidism and ophthalmopathy. It was RNA transcripts that yielded the amplified TCR beta CDR3 regions. First-round RT-PCR with HTBI primers amplified the TCR CDR3 region. Using its own MiXCR run on the multiplex PCR reads, TCRdb lists one record per CDR3 protein. The table lists around 56,000 distinct CDR3 sequences, just under 50% of them singletons. Study results and limitations: Clonotypes that were expanded in thyroid above 0.001 mostly appeared in blood too.

Patients with uncontrolled infections, other autoimmune diseases, pregnancy or lactation were excluded. More than 8.5 ml of fresh peripheral blood supplied the PBMCs. In this sample, this clonotype turned up many times. Its antigen is as yet unknown. The receptor's source is a woman in her 30s with Graves' ophthalmopathy. Sequenced material: blood.

The CDR3 nucleotides read TGTGCCAGTAGTATAACCCCGGGGGTCTACGAGCAGTACTTC. Its translation: CASSITPGVYEQYF. The J gene is TRBJ2-7, the V gene TRBV19; a weak D match, TRBD2 (6 bases). V was trimmed by 2 bases and J by 3 bases, leaving 11 bases between them. Germline V lookup: CDR1 LNHDA, CDR2 SQIVND (reference sequence). CDR3 length equals 14 residues.